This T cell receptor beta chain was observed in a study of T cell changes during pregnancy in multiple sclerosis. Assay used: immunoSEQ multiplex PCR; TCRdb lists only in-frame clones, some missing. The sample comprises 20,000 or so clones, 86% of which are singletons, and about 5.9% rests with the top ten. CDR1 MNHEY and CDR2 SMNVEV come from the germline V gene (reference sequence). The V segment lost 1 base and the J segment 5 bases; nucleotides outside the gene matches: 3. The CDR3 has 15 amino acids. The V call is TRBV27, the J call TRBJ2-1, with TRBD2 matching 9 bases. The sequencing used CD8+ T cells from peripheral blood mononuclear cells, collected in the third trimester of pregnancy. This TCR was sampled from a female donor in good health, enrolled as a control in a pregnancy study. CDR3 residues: CASSLWAGGNNEQFF. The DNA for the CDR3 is TGTGCCAGCAGTTTATGGGCGGGGGGGAACAATGAGCAGTTCTTC.